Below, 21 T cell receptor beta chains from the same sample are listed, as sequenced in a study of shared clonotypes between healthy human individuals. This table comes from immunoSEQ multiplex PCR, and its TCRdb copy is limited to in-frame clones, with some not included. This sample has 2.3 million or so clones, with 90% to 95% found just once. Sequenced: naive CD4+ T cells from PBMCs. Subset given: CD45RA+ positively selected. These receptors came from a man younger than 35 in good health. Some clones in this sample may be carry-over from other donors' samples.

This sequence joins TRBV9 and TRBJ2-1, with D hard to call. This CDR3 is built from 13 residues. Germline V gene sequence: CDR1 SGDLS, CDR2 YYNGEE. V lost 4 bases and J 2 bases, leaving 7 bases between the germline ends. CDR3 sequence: CASSPLPYNEQFF. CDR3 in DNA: TGTGCCAGCAGCCCCCTCCCCTACAATGAGCAGTTCTTC.

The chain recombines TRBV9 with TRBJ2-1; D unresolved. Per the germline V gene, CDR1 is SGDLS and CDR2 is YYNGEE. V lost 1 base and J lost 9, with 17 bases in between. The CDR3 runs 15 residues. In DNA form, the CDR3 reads TGTGCCAGCAGCGTATATAGTTTAAATGATGCTGAGCAGTTCTTC. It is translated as CASSVYSLNDAEQFF. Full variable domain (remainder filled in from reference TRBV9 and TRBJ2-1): DSGVTQTPKHLITATGQRVTLRCSPRSGDLSVYWYQQSLDQGLQFLIQYYNGEERAKGNILERFSAQQFPDLHSELNLSSLELGDSALYFCASSVYSLNDAEQFFGPGTRLTVL.

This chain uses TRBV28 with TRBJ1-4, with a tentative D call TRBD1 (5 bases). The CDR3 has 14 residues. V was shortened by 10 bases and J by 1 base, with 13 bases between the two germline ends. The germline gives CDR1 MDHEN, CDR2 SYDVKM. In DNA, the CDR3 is TGTGCCACCCACCCCGACAGAACTAATGAAAAACTGTTTTTT. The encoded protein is CATHPDRTNEKLFF.

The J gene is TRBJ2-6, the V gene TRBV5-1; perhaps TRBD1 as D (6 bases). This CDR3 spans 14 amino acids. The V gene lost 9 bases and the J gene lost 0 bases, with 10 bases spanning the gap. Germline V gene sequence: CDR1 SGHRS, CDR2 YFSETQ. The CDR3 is CATADSSGANVLTF. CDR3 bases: TGCGCCACCGCGGACAGCTCTGGGGCCAACGTCCTGACTTTC.

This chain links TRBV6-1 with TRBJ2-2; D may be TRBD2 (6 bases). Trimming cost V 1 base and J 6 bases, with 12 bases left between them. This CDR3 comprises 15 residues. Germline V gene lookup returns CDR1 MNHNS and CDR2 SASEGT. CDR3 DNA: TGTGCCAGCAGTGAAGTCGGGCGCGGGGCCGGGGAGCTGTTTTTT. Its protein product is CASSEVGRGAGELFF.

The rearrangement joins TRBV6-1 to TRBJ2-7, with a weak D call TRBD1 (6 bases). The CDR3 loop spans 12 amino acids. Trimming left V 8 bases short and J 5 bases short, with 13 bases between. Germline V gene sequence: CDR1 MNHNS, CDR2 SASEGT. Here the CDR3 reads CASYTGNHEQYF. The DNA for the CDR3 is TGTGCCAGCTATACAGGGAACCACGAGCAGTACTTC.

CDR3 sequence reads: CASSQTPQETQYF. Here the CDR3 DNA reads TGTGCCAGCTCACAAACCCCGCAAGAGACCCAGTACTTC. This chain joins TRBV18 and TRBJ2-5; D call uncertain. Germline CDR1 and CDR2: KGHSH and LQKENI. The CDR3 length is 13 residues. The germline V and J ends were trimmed by 4 bases and 2 bases, with 8 bases remaining between them. Complete variable domain (other parts from reference TRBV18 and TRBJ2-5): NAGVMQNPRHLVRRRGQEARLRCSPMKGHSHVYWYRQLPEEGLKFMVYLQKENIIDESGMPKERFSAEFPKEGPSILRIQQVVRGDSAAYFCASSQTPQETQYFGPGTRLLVL.

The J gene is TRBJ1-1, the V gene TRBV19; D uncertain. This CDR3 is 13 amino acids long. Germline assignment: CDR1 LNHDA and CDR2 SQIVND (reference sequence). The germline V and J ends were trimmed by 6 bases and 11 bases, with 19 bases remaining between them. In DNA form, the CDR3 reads TGTGCCAGTAGGGCGCACGCTTACGGCTCGGCTTTCTTT. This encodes CASRAHAYGSAFF.

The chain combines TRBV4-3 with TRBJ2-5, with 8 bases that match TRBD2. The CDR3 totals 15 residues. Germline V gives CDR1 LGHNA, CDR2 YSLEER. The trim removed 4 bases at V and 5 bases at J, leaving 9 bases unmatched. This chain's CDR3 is CASSPGGGRGETQYF. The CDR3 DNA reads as TGCGCCAGCAGCCCGGGGGGGGGCCGGGGCGAGACCCAGTACTTC.

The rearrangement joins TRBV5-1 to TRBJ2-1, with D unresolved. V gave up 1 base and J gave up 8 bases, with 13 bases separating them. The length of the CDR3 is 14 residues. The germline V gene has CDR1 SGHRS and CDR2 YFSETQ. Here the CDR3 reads CASSLRARADEQFF. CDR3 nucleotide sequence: TGCGCCAGCAGCTTGCGTGCCAGAGCCGATGAGCAGTTCTTC. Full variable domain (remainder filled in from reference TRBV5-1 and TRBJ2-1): KAGVTQTPRYLIKTRGQQVTLSCSPISGHRSVSWYQQTPGQGLQFLFEYFSETQRNKGNFPGRFSGRQFSNSRSEMNVSTLELGDSALYLCASSLRARADEQFFGPGTRLTVL.

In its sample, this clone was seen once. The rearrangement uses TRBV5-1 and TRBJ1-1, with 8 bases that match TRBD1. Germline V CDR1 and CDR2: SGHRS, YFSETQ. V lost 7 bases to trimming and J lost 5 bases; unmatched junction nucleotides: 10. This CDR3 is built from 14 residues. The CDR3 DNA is TGCGCCAGCGGACCAGGGGGCTTATGGACTGAAGCTTTCTTT. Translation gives CASGPGGLWTEAFF.

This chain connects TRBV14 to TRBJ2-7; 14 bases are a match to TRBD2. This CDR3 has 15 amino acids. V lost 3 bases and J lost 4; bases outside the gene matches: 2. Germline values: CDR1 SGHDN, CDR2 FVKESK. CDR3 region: CASSQGLAGVYEQYF. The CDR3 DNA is TGTGCCAGCAGCCAGGGACTAGCGGGAGTTTACGAGCAGTACTTC.

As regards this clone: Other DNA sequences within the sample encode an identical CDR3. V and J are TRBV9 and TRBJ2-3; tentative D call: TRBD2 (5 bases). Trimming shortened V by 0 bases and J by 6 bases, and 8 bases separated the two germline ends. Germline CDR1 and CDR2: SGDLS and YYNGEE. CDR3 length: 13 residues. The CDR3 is CASSVGGADTQYF. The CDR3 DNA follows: TGTGCCAGCAGCGTAGGGGGAGCCGATACGCAGTATTTT.

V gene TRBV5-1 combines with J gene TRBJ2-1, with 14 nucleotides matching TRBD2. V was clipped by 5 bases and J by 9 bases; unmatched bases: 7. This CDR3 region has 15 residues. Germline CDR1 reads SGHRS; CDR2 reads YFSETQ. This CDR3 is CASSVGLAGGIEQFF. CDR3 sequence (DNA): TGCGCCAGCAGTGTCGGACTAGCGGGAGGAATTGAGCAGTTCTTC.

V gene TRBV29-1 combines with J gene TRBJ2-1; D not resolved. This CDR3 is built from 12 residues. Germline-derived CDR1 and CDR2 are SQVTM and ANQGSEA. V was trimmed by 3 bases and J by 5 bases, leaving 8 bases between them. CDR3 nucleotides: TGCAGCGTTGATACACAAGACAATGAGCAGTTCTTC. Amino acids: CSVDTQDNEQFF.

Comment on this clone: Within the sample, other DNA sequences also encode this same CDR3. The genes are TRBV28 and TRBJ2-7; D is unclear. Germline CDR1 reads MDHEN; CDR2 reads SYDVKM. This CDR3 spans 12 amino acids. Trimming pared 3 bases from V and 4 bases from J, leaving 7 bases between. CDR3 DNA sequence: TGTGCCAGCAGTTTGGATACTTACGAGCAGTACTTC. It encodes CASSLDTYEQYF.

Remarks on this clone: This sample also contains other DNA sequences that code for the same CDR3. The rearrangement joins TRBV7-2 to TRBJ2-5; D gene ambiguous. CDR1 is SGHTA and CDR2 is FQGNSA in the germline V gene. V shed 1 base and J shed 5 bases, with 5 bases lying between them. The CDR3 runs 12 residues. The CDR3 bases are TGTGCCAGCAGCTTAGTTGCGGAGACCCAGTACTTC. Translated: CASSLVAETQYF.

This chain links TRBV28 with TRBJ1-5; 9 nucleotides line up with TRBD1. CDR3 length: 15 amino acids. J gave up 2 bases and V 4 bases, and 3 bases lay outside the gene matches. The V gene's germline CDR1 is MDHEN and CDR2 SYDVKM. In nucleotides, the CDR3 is TGTGCCAGCAGTTGGGACAGGGACGGCAATCAGCCCCAGCATTTT. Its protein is CASSWDRDGNQPQHF.

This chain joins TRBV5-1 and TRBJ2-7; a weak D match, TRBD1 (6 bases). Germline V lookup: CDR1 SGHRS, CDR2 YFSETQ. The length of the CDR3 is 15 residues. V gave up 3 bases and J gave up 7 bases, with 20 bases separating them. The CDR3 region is CASSSTGTSAREQYF. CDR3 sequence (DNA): TGCGCCAGCAGCTCCACAGGGACGAGCGCGCGGGAGCAGTACTTC. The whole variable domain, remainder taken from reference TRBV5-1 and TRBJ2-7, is KAGVTQTPRYLIKTRGQQVTLSCSPISGHRSVSWYQQTPGQGLQFLFEYFSETQRNKGNFPGRFSGRQFSNSRSEMNVSTLELGDSALYLCASSSTGTSAREQYFGPGTRLTVT.

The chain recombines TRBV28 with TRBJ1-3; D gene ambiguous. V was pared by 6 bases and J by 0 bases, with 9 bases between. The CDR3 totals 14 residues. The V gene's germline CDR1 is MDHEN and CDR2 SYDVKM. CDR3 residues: CASRRMSSGNTIYF. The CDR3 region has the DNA TGTGCCAGCAGGAGAATGAGCTCTGGAAACACCATATATTTT.

CDR3 region: CASSRQGAGKLFF. CDR3 DNA sequence: TGTGCCAGCAGTCGACAGGGGGCAGGGAAACTGTTTTTT. The V call is TRBV28, the J call TRBJ1-4, with TRBD1 identical over 10 bases. This CDR3 is 13 amino acids long. Germline CDR1 and CDR2: MDHEN and SYDVKM. The V gene end was trimmed by 5 bases and the J gene end by 11 bases; junction bases not matched to a gene: 5.